The 26 T cell receptor beta chains below come from one sample, sequenced in a study of blood T cell repertoires in COVID-19. Using immunoSEQ multiplex PCR, the repertoire was profiled, and TCRdb retains in-frame clones only, with some absent. This sample has 98,000 or so clones, with 86% found just once. Sequencing was performed on peripheral blood. The receptors originated from a woman aged 60-75 years in a cohort sampled during active or convalescent COVID-19.

The chain has TRBV3-1 (or the pseudogene TRBV3-2) and TRBJ2-7, with 7 bases fitting TRBD1. Losses at the gene ends were 3 bases for V and 4 bases for J; bases not matched to a gene: 0. CDR3 length: 12 amino acids. Germline lookup yields CDR1 LGHDT and CDR2 YNNKEL (reference sequence). The CDR3 coding sequence is TGTGCCAGCAGCCAGGGACAGTACGAGCAGTACTTC. Translating gives CASSQGQYEQYF.

The chain is built from TRBV9 and TRBJ1-5, with a possible D match to TRBD1 (6 bases). V was cut by 4 bases and J by 2 bases, with 13 bases left in between. The CDR3 is 15 amino acids. Per germline, CDR1 SGDLS and CDR2 YYNGEE. The CDR3 region is CASSTGTLGNQPQHF. CDR3 DNA sequence: TGTGCCAGCAGCACCGGGACATTGGGCAATCAGCCCCAGCATTTT.

This clone was seen a few times. The V call is TRBV12-3 or TRBV12-4, the J call TRBJ2-7; D perhaps matches TRBD1 (5 bases). This CDR3 is built from 13 residues. The V gene lost 3 bases and the J gene lost 5 bases, with 11 bases spanning the gap. CDR3 residues: CASSFRQGNEQYF. Written as DNA, the CDR3 is TGTGCCAGCAGTTTTCGGCAGGGCAACGAGCAGTACTTC.

The chain is built from TRBV28 and TRBJ1-1; no clear D gene. This CDR3 is 11 amino acids long. Trimming took off 8 bases at V and 5 bases at J, with 9 bases between the two ends. Per the germline V gene, CDR1 is MDHEN and CDR2 is SYDVKM. This CDR3 reads CASFGGTEAFF. DNA for the CDR3: TGTGCCAGCTTTGGAGGTACTGAAGCTTTCTTT.

This rearrangement joins TRBV5-1 to TRBJ2-3, with 9 bases fitting TRBD1. CDR3 size: 16 residues. Trimming at V came to 0 bases and at J to 7 bases, leaving 9 bases not matched to a gene. Germline V CDR1 and CDR2: SGHRS, YFSETQ. CDR3 sequence (DNA): TGCGCCAGCAGCTTGGCCCCTCCGACAGGGGGAAATACGCAGTATTTT. It encodes CASSLAPPTGGNTQYF.

The V gene is TRBV10-2, the J gene TRBJ1-5, with 7 positions matching TRBD1. The CDR3 sequence is 16 residues long. Germline values: CDR1 WSHSY, CDR2 SAAADI. Trimming cost V 6 bases and J 0 bases; bases outside gene matches: 8. The CDR3 loop is CASSPRTGNSNQPQHF. CDR3 nucleotides: TGCGCCAGCAGCCCTAGGACAGGAAATAGCAATCAGCCCCAGCATTTT.

As regards this clone: The junction departs from the called germline gene at one end, perhaps through a read error. The chain carries TRBV7-3 and TRBJ2-3, with D possibly matching TRBD2 (7 bases). Germline assignment: CDR1 SGHTA and CDR2 FQGTGA. The CDR3 is made up of 17 amino acids. The CDR3 loop is CARRRPGGGGVTDTQYF. CDR3 DNA sequence: TGCGCCCGCCGCCGGCCGGGGGGCGGGGGCGTCACAGATACGCAGTATTTT.

V and J are TRBV6-6 and TRBJ2-1; TRBD2 aligns across 12 bases. The J segment lost 10 bases and the V segment lost 4 bases, leaving 8 bases of the junction unmatched. Germline CDR1 MNHNY, CDR2 SVGAGI (reference sequence). This CDR3 comprises 15 residues. CDR3 in amino acids: CASSFRTSGKGEQFF. The CDR3 DNA reads TGTGCCAGCAGTTTCCGGACTAGCGGGAAGGGGGAGCAGTTCTTC.

The chain is built from TRBV5-4 and TRBJ2-7, with TRBD2 matching over 9 bases. Unmatched junction bases numbered 8, after V lost 4 bases and J lost 0 bases. Looked up from germline, CDR1 is SGHNT and CDR2 is YYREEE (reference sequence). The CDR3 covers 16 residues. CDR3 loop: CASSPTSGYSSYEQYF. As DNA, the CDR3 is TGTGCCAGCAGCCCGACTAGCGGCTATAGCTCCTACGAGCAGTACTTC.

The chain has TRBV11-2 and TRBJ1-1; 10 nucleotides line up with TRBD1. The V gene's germline CDR1 is SGHAT and CDR2 FQNNGV. This CDR3 region has 14 residues. After removal of 4 bases from V and 10 bases from J, the junction contained 9 bases not matched to a gene. The CDR3 DNA reads as TGTGCCAGCAGCTACCGGGACAGGGGTTCGACAGCTTTCTTT. It specifies CASSYRDRGSTAFF.

This clone was recorded a few times. The chain uses TRBV5-6 and TRBJ2-7; D remains ambiguous. This CDR3 is built from 12 residues. CDR1 is SGHDT, CDR2 YYEEEE, per germline. V shed 5 bases and J shed 3 bases, with 9 bases lying between them. CDR3 nucleotides: TGTGCCAGCAGGATTGGCCACTACGAGCAGTACTTC. Protein sequence: CASRIGHYEQYF.

The sample holds one count of this clone. The chain recombines TRBV29-1 with TRBJ1-1; 8 nucleotides agree with TRBD1. This CDR3 is built from 15 residues. CDR1 SQVTM and CDR2 ANQGSEA come from the germline V gene. Trimming removed 4 bases from V and 2 bases from J; junction bases left unmatched: 9. The CDR3 DNA is TGCAGCGTTGGACAGGGGCCTGGGGTAAACACTGAAGCTTTCTTT. This codes for CSVGQGPGVNTEAFF.

This clone was observed a few times. The chain employs TRBV10-1 and TRBJ2-1; 10 bases agree with TRBD1. CDR1 is WNHNN and CDR2 is SYGVQD in the germline V gene (reference sequence). J was trimmed by 5 bases and V by 5 bases; bases with no gene match: 3. The CDR3 extends over 14 amino acids. CDR3 DNA: TGCGCCAGCAGTAAGGGGACAGGGGACAATGAGCAGTTCTTC. Its translation: CASSKGTGDNEQFF.

The chain employs TRBV3-1 (or the pseudogene TRBV3-2) and TRBJ1-4, with TRBD1 identical over 9 bases. This CDR3 has 17 residues. The germline gives CDR1 LGHDT, CDR2 YNNKEL (reference sequence). V gave up 3 bases and J gave up 1 base; unmatched junction bases: 6. The CDR3 nucleotides are TGTGCCAGCAGCCACCCGGGACAGGGCTTAACTAATGAAAAACTGTTTTTT. Its protein product is CASSHPGQGLTNEKLFF.

As for this clone: The junction differs from germline at one of its ends, possibly a read error. The V and J genes are TRBV5-1 and TRBJ2-1, with 16 nucleotides matching TRBD2. This CDR3 contains 16 residues. Germline CDR1 reads SGHRS; CDR2 reads YFSETQ. The CDR3 spells CASSSLGTSGGAEPFF. In DNA, the CDR3 is TGCGCCAGCAGCTCACTAGGGACTAGCGGGGGGGCAGAGCCGTTCTTC.

This clone was recorded once. The chain couples TRBV24-1 to TRBJ2-5; 8 bases align to TRBD1. Germline CDR1 is KGHDR and CDR2 is SFDVKD. With 1 base clipped from V and 2 bases from J, the junction kept 2 bases outside the gene matches. The CDR3 consists of 15 residues. The chain's CDR3 is CATSDFGTGQETQYF. The CDR3 DNA reads as TGTGCCACCAGTGATTTCGGGACAGGACAAGAGACCCAGTACTTC.

This clone was seen once. The chain joins TRBV28 to TRBJ2-3, with 8 bases matching TRBD1. The CDR3 length is 14 residues. The V and J ends lost 9 bases and 6 bases, in that order; junction bases with no gene match: 11. The germline gives CDR1 MDHEN, CDR2 SYDVKM. CDR3 DNA sequence: TGTGCCAGTACCGGGACAGGTAACGGGGATACGCAGTATTTT. Its protein is CASTGTGNGDTQYF.

V and J are TRBV19 and TRBJ1-2, with D possibly TRBD1 on 6 matching bases. Germline V gene data show CDR1 as LNHDA and CDR2 as SQIVND (reference sequence). V lost 9 bases to trimming and J lost 2 bases, with 13 bases between them. The CDR3 runs 13 residues. DNA of the CDR3: TGTGCCAGCTGGGGACATGTGAACTATGGCTACACCTTC. This sequence encodes CASWGHVNYGYTF.

This chain links TRBV30 with TRBJ1-6; TRBD1 might be the D (6 bases). Trimming cost V 2 bases and J 9 bases, with 11 bases left between them. This CDR3 comprises 13 residues. Germline assignment: CDR1 GTSNPN and CDR2 SVGIG (reference sequence). The CDR3, as DNA: TGTGCCTGGAGTAGCCAGGGGAGTTCACCCCTCCACTTT. Translating gives CAWSSQGSSPLHF.

This clone showed up just a few times. V is TRBV11-2 and J is TRBJ2-5; D call uncertain. The CDR3 runs to 13 residues. V was clipped by 5 bases and J by 0 bases, with 7 bases between them. CDR1 and CDR2 from the germline V gene are SGHAT and FQNNGV. CDR3 in DNA: TGTGCCAGCAGCCTACAGTACCAAGAGACCCAGTACTTC. Protein sequence: CASSLQYQETQYF.

The V gene is TRBV5-4, the J gene TRBJ1-3; D remains unclear. Trimming took 1 base from V and 4 from J, leaving 9 bases between them. The CDR3 has 14 amino acids. Germline-derived CDR1 and CDR2 are SGHNT and YYREEE (reference sequence). The DNA for the CDR3 is TGTGCCAGCAGCTTGCAACGCCAGGGAAACACCATATATTTT. Its protein is CASSLQRQGNTIYF. Full variable domain (remainder filled in from reference TRBV5-4 and TRBJ1-3): ETGVTQSPTHLIKTRGQQVTLRCSSQSGHNTVSWYQQALGQGPQFIFQYYREEENGRGNFPPRFSGLQFPNYSSELNVNALELDDSALYLCASSLQRQGNTIYFGEGSWLTVV.

This chain links TRBV12-5 with TRBJ2-7; D is possibly TRBD1 (6 bases). V was cut by 0 bases and J by 0 bases, with 15 bases left in between. The germline gives CDR1 LGHNT, CDR2 FRNRAP. There are 17 residues in the CDR3. The CDR3 sequence: CASGLVLTGTLSYEQYF. The CDR3 bases are TGTGCTAGTGGTTTGGTGCTCACCGGGACACTCTCCTACGAGCAGTACTTC.

The chain employs TRBV9 and TRBJ1-4; maybe TRBD1 (6 bases). The CDR3 has 16 residues. V dropped 3 bases and J dropped 7 bases, with 19 bases sitting between them. Germline CDR1 SGDLS, CDR2 YYNGEE. Here the CDR3 reads CASSGPRGGFIEKLFF. In DNA form, the CDR3 reads TGTGCCAGCAGCGGGCCGCGGGGGGGCTTTATTGAAAAACTGTTTTTT.

This chain joins TRBV7-9 and TRBJ1-1; D gene uncertain. This CDR3 contains 14 residues. Germline CDR1 is SEHNR and CDR2 is FQNEAQ (reference sequence). The V end was cut by 7 bases, the J end by 1 base, with 13 bases between. The CDR3 DNA reads TGTGCCAGCATCCGAGCTGGGCAGAACACTGAAGCTTTCTTT. This codes for CASIRAGQNTEAFF.

This chain connects TRBV28 to TRBJ1-1; D is possibly TRBD1 (6 bases). Germline CDR1 and CDR2: MDHEN and SYDVKM. Deletions cut 3 bases from V and 3 bases from J, with 14 bases between. The CDR3 has 15 amino acids. The CDR3 reads CASSLGAQGYTEAFF. The CDR3 DNA sequence: TGTGCCAGCAGTTTGGGCGCACAGGGCTACACTGAAGCTTTCTTT.

V usage is TRBV3-1 (or the pseudogene TRBV3-2) and J usage is TRBJ1-6; 8 nucleotides align to TRBD1. Per germline, CDR1 LGHDT and CDR2 YNNKEL (reference sequence). After removal of 7 bases from V and 7 bases from J, the junction contained 3 bases not matched to a gene. CDR3 size: 13 residues. The CDR3 protein is CASTAGGNSPLHF. DNA of the CDR3: TGTGCCAGCACCGCAGGGGGCAATTCACCCCTCCACTTT.